The clone carrying this T cell receptor beta chain came up a few times. The antigen is not known. MiXCR, run by TCRdb on the reads, gives a single entry per CDR3 protein. Among 160,000 or so distinct CDR3 sequences listed, roughly a quarter were seen once. This record comes from a study of T cell repertoires in cytomegalovirus infection. Study results and limitations: HLA-C-restricted, CMV-specific TCR beta clonotypes were dominant ex vivo.

The CDR3 totals 11 residues. Between the trimmed V and J ends, which lost 4 bases and 6 bases, there was a span of 6 bases. CDR1 and CDR2 (germline): SGHAT, FQNNGV. The source material was PBMCs. The chain combines TRBV11-2 with TRBJ2-5; D is uncertain. The TCR originated in a human donor in good health (CMV status not recorded). Some clones in this sample may be carry-over from other donors' samples. The CDR3 sequence is CASSSGKTQYF. The CDR3 nucleotides read TGTGCCAGCAGCTCTGGAAAGACCCAGTACTTC.